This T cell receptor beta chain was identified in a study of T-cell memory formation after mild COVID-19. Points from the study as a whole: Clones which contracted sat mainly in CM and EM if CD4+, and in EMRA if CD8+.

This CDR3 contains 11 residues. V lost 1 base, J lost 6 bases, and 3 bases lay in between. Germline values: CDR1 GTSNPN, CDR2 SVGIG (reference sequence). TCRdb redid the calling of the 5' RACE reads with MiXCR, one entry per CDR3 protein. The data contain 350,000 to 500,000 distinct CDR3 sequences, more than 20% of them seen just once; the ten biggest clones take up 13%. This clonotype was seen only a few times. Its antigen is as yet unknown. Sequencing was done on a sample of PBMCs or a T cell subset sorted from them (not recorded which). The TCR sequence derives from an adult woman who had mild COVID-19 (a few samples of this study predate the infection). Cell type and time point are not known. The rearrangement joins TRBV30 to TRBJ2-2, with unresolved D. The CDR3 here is CAWSGPGELFF. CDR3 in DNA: TGTGCCTGGAGTGGTCCCGGGGAGCTGTTTTTT.